These 2 T cell receptor beta chains share one sample of origin, sequenced in a study of shared T cell receptors in the human thymus. Sequenced by immunoSEQ multiplex PCR; TCRdb stores in-frame clones only, minus some. The sample gives some 660,000 clones, around 87% of which show up once; roughly 0.0086% is in the top ten. The same sample was also used in a study of human thymus T cells.

Sequenced input: thymocytes. These receptors were collected from a boy in the first two years of life with a congenital heart defect.

This sequence joins TRBV30 and TRBJ1-1; 7 positions match TRBD1. The germline gives CDR1 GTSNPN, CDR2 SVGIG (reference sequence). The CDR3 totals 14 residues. The V and J ends lost 3 bases and 8 bases, in that order; junction bases with no gene match: 12. CDR3 protein: CAWRLCSCRGEAFF. In nucleotides, the CDR3 is TGTGCCTGGAGGCTTTGTTCTTGCAGGGGGGAAGCTTTCTTT.

The chain joins TRBV2 to TRBJ1-3; 7 bases fit TRBD1. Germline loops: CDR1 SNHLY, CDR2 FYNNEI. The CDR3 consists of 20 residues. The trim removed 0 bases at V and 4 bases at J, leaving 18 bases unmatched. CDR3 region: CASSEARGRTGVRPGNTIYF. As DNA, the CDR3 is TGTGCCAGCAGTGAAGCGAGGGGGCGTACAGGGGTGCGACCCGGAAACACCATATATTTT.